This T cell receptor beta chain is drawn from a study of neurological immune-mediated disorders. Study-wide findings and caveats: No sharing of CDR3 amino acid sequences was observed among expanded clones across subjects, suggesting private repertoires in all groups.

This clonotype was recorded at least ten times. Its antigen is unidentified. Per germline, CDR1 MGHDK and CDR2 SYGVNS. V shed 4 bases and J shed 5 bases, with 14 bases lying between them. There are 14 residues in the CDR3. Documented time point: longitudinal time-point 2. The unsorted libraries originated from 2 million PBMCs kept at -80 C. Synthesis of cDNA was accomplished via 5'RACE employing 10-nucleotide random UMIs. Each CDR3 protein is one row after TCRdb ran MiXCR on the 5' RACE reads. The sample consists of fewer than 40,000 distinct CDR3 sequences, about 13% of them appearing once. Sequencing used PBMCs. This chain uses TRBV25-1 with TRBJ2-5; D remains ambiguous. The source is a middle-aged woman in good health. CDR3 region: CASSVRQGQETQYF. Written as DNA, the CDR3 is TGTGCCAGCAGTGTGCGACAAGGGCAGGAGACCCAGTACTTC.